These 17 T cell receptor beta chains share one sample of origin, sequenced in a study of regulatory T cells in long-lasting Graves disease. As for time point: newly diagnosed GD, antithyroid drugs for less than 3 months. Making the TCR library involved RNA that had been extracted from PBMCs. Investigators prepared the TCR beta libraries by applying iRepertoire HTBI primers and Arm-PCR of CDR3 regions. TCRdb re-analysed the multiplex PCR reads in MiXCR, keeping a single row per CDR3 protein. The sample lists roughly 500,000 distinct CDR3 sequences; roughly 13% were seen once. These data were also reused for a study on T cells in Graves' hyperthyroidism and ophthalmopathy.

Sequencing used peripheral blood mononuclear cells (PBMCs), obtained at new diagnosis, from a patient treated with antithyroid drugs. The source of these receptors is a man aged 25 to 40 with Graves disease.

The chain carries TRBV5-1 and TRBJ2-2, with 10 positions matching TRBD2. The CDR3 is 14 residues long. The ends lost 6 bases at V and 5 bases at J; junction bases unmatched: 4. Germline CDR1 reads SGHRS; CDR2 reads YFSETQ. The CDR3 DNA is TGCGCCAGCATCGGGACTAGCGCGACCGGGGAGCTGTTTTTT. The encoded protein is CASIGTSATGELFF.

V is TRBV18 and J is TRBJ1-2; D unresolved. This CDR3 spans 12 amino acids. With 5 bases removed from V and 7 bases from J, the gap between germline ends came to 11 bases. Germline assignment: CDR1 KGHSH and CDR2 LQKENI. Written as DNA, the CDR3 is TGTGCCAGCTCAGATAGCCCCGGTGGCTACACCTTC. Its protein is CASSDSPGGYTF. The variable domain in full, completed from reference TRBV18 and TRBJ1-2, reads NAGVMQNPRHLVRRRGQEARLRCSPMKGHSHVYWYRQLPEEGLKFMVYLQKENIIDESGMPKERFSAEFPKEGPSILRIQQVVRGDSAAYFCASSDSPGGYTFGSGTRLTVV.

This clonotype was seen more than once but under ten times. The chain carries TRBV24-1 and TRBJ2-1, with 11 positions matching TRBD2. CDR3 length: 17 amino acids. CDR1 and CDR2 from the germline V gene are KGHDR and SFDVKD. V was pared by 4 bases and J by 7 bases, with 11 bases of the junction left unmatched. CDR3 coding DNA: TGTGCCACCAGTGAATCGGGGCGGGGACTAGCGGTTAATGAGCAGTTCTTC. It yields the protein CATSESGRGLAVNEQFF.

The V gene is TRBV7-6, the J gene TRBJ2-2; 11 positions agree with TRBD2. The V segment lost 3 bases and the J segment 6 bases; nucleotides outside the gene matches: 3. The CDR3 is 15 residues long. CDR1 is SGHVS, CDR2 FNYEAQ, per germline. The CDR3 region is CASSFWTSGPGELFF. The CDR3 DNA is TGTGCCAGCAGCTTTTGGACTAGCGGGCCCGGGGAGCTGTTTTTT.

This clonotype has ten or more counts. The genes are TRBV2 and TRBJ1-5, with D uncertain. The CDR3 runs 15 residues. CDR1 and CDR2 from the germline V gene are SNHLY and FYNNEI. Between the trimmed V and J ends, which lost 1 base and 0 bases, there was a span of 7 bases. As DNA, the CDR3 is TGTGCCAGCAGTGAAGAGGCAGGTAGCAATCAGCCCCAGCATTTT. This gives the protein CASSEEAGSNQPQHF.

This clonotype has only a few counts. The J gene is TRBJ2-2, the V gene TRBV6-1; TRBD1 is a possible D gene (7 bases). Germline CDR1 MNHNS, CDR2 SASEGT. Trimming removed 8 bases at V and 6 bases at J, with 25 bases between. The CDR3 sequence is 17 residues long. CDR3 region: CASSSRQGGRGAGELFF. The CDR3 coding sequence is TGTGCCAGCTCCTCGCGGCAGGGCGGCAGGGGGGCCGGGGAGCTGTTTTTT.

This clonotype came up many times. This chain joins TRBV12-3 or TRBV12-4 and TRBJ2-2, with D perhaps given as TRBD1 or TRBD2 (5 bases each). V gave up 8 bases and J gave up 8 bases, with 18 bases separating them. The CDR3 sequence is 14 residues long. The DNA of the CDR3 is TGTGCCAGCGCCATTCCGGGACGGGCTGGGGAGCTGTTTTTT. This encodes CASAIPGRAGELFF.

The V call is TRBV29-1, the J call TRBJ2-7; D might be TRBD1 (6 bases). CDR3 length: 14 amino acids. The V gene's germline CDR1 is SQVTM and CDR2 ANQGSEA. Deletions cut 6 bases from V and 6 bases from J, with 21 bases between. The CDR3 here is CSVISFDRTGEQYF. The CDR3 DNA sequence: TGCAGCGTCATCTCTTTTGACAGGACCGGCGAGCAGTACTTC.

This clonotype was counted at least ten times. The chain is built from TRBV29-1 and TRBJ1-2; D unclear. The V end lost 7 bases, the J end lost 4 bases, and 7 bases lay between the germline ends. The germline gives CDR1 SQVTM, CDR2 ANQGSEA. This CDR3 region has 10 residues. The CDR3 loop reads CSAYIYGYTF. CDR3 DNA: TGCAGCGCCTACATCTATGGCTACACCTTC.

The chain uses TRBV25-1 and TRBJ1-5; TRBD1 aligns across 9 bases. Trimming removed 1 base from V and 5 bases from J; junction bases left unmatched: 3. The CDR3 totals 15 residues. Germline values: CDR1 MGHDK, CDR2 SYGVNS. CDR3 loop: CASSEWGQGDQPQHF. For the CDR3, the DNA is TGTGCCAGCAGTGAATGGGGACAGGGCGATCAGCCCCAGCATTTT.

The table lists this clonotype with a few counts. J is TRBJ2-5 and V is TRBV18; either TRBD1 or TRBD2 may supply D (5 bases each). The V and J ends lost 8 bases and 5 bases respectively, with 18 bases between them. The CDR3 is 14 residues long. Germline V gene sequence: CDR1 KGHSH, CDR2 LQKENI. The chain's CDR3 is CASARSEGPETQYF. DNA for the CDR3: TGTGCCAGCGCCCGGAGTGAGGGGCCGGAGACCCAGTACTTC.

A remark on this clonotype: One base away lies a much larger clone, so this may be a sequencing read error. V gene TRBV28 combines with J gene TRBJ2-1; D is unresolved. Germline values: CDR1 MDHEN, CDR2 SYDVKM. CDR3 size: 15 residues. CDR3 residues: CASRLSAVSYNEQFF. CDR3 coding DNA: TGTGCCAGCAGGTTATCGGCGGTTTCCTACAATGAGCAGTTCTTC.

The V and J genes are TRBV24-1 and TRBJ2-1; 12 bases align to TRBD2. This CDR3 region has 17 residues. The ends lost 4 bases at V and 7 bases at J; junction bases unmatched: 10. Germline V lookup: CDR1 KGHDR, CDR2 SFDVKD. CDR3 bases: TGTGCCACCAGTGAACGAGCCGGGACTAGCGGGCGAAATGAGCAGTTCTTC. It specifies CATSERAGTSGRNEQFF.

This clonotype has a count of ten or more. V gene TRBV5-1 combines with J gene TRBJ2-3; the D gene is possibly TRBD2 (5 bases). Trimming cost V 1 base and J 3 bases, with 15 bases left between them. This CDR3 contains 16 residues. Germline V gene lookup returns CDR1 SGHRS and CDR2 YFSETQ. CDR3 amino acids: CASSLSRGRGTDTQYF. CDR3 in DNA: TGCGCCAGCAGCTTGAGCCGCGGGCGTGGAACAGATACGCAGTATTTT. Looking up the rest from reference TRBV5-1 and TRBJ2-3 gives the full variable domain: KAGVTQTPRYLIKTRGQQVTLSCSPISGHRSVSWYQQTPGQGLQFLFEYFSETQRNKGNFPGRFSGRQFSNSRSEMNVSTLELGDSALYLCASSLSRGRGTDTQYFGPGTRLTVL.

As for this clonotype: The junction does not match germline at one end; this may be a read error. The V gene is TRBV20-1, the J gene TRBJ2-7; TRBD2 matches at 13 bases. Germline assignment: CDR1 DFQATT and CDR2 SNEGSKA (reference sequence). The CDR3 totals 14 residues. CDR3 nucleotides: TGCAGAGCTAGAGGGACTAGCGGGAACTACGAGCAGTACTTC. It codes for CRARGTSGNYEQYF.

In this sample, this clonotype turned up many times. The rearrangement joins TRBV30 to TRBJ1-1; D gene ambiguous. In germline, CDR1 is GTSNPN, CDR2 SVGIG (reference sequence). This CDR3 region has 13 residues. V dropped 4 bases and J dropped 4 bases, with 13 bases sitting between them. The CDR3 bases are TGTGCCTGGACGATAGGTTCCGGCACTGAAGCTTTCTTT. Amino acids: CAWTIGSGTEAFF. The full variable domain, with the rest looked up from reference TRBV30 and TRBJ1-1, is SQTIHQWPATLVQPVGSPLSLECTVEGTSNPNLYWYRQAAGRGLQLLFYSVGIGQISSEVPQNLSASRPQDRQFILSSKKLLLSDSGFYLCAWTIGSGTEAFFGQGTRLTVV.

This clonotype was found a few times. The chain joins TRBV11-1 to TRBJ2-7; no definite D call. The CDR3 runs to 16 residues. The germline gives CDR1 SGHAT, CDR2 FQDESV (reference sequence). With 3 bases removed from V and 3 bases from J, the gap between germline ends came to 18 bases. The CDR3 is CASSFRLLRRNYEQYF. CDR3 DNA sequence: TGTGCCAGCAGCTTCCGTCTTCTACGGAGAAACTACGAGCAGTACTTC.